This T cell receptor beta chain came from a study of technical replicates of blood from a handful of donors. Germline V gene lookup returns CDR1 GTSNPN and CDR2 SVGIG (reference sequence). The CDR3 consists of 14 residues. Here immunoSEQ multiplex PCR was the method, and the copy in TCRdb shows in-frame clones only, minus some. Seen here are tens of thousands of clones, over 90% observed once, and the top ten hold 0.34%. The V gene is TRBV30, the J gene TRBJ2-1, with TRBD2 matching 9 bases. Sequencing input: T cells isolated from PBMCs. The sequence derives from a human donor in good health. The CDR3 is CAQKGGLAPDEQFF. Written as DNA, the CDR3 is TGTGCTCAAAAAGGGGGACTAGCCCCTGATGAGCAGTTCTTC.